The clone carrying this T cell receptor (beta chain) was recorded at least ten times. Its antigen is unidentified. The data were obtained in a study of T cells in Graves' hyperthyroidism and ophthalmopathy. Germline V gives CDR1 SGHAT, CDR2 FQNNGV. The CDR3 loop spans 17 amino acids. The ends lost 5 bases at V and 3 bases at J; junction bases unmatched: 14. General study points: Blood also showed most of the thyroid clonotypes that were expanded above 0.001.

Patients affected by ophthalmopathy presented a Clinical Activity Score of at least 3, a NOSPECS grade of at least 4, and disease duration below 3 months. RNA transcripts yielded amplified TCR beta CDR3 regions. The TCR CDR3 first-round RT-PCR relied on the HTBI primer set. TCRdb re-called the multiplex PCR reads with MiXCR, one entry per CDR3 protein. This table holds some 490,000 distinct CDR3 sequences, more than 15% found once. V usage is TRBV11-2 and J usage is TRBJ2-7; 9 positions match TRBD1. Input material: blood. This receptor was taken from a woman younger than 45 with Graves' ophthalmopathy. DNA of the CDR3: TGTGCCAGCAGCCCTGCCCGACAGGGGGAAATGCGCTACGAGCAGTACTTC. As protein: CASSPARQGEMRYEQYF.